A selection of T cell receptor beta chains follows, all from one sample in a study of OX40 agonist ivuxolimab in advanced cancers. The data were produced by immunoSEQ multiplex PCR, yet TCRdb's version contains in-frame clones alone and is incomplete. The data contain 80,000 to 130,000 clones, 90% of them singletons. The sequenced sample was CD4+ or CD8+ T cells sorted from blood, obtained in a trial of the OX40 agonist ivuxolimab. The receptors were sampled from an adult with an advanced solid tumor such as melanoma, head and neck, liver or kidney cancer. Each CDR3 is given with its conserved first and last residue. Each record gives: V gene, clone size, D gene, J gene, CDR3 length, CDR3 DNA, CDR3 protein. D genes are given only for firm matches. Expanded clones get a size class; other rows say once, few or many, or leave the size out.

TRBV7-2	NA	TRBD2	TRBJ2-5	17	TGTGCCAGCAGCCAGGGACTAGCGGGAGGGCCGGGGGAGACCCAGTACTTC	CASSQGLAGGPGETQYF
TRBV6-1	NA	NA	TRBJ2-7	14	TGTGCCAGCATCTCACAAGGGCGCTCCTACGAGCAGTACTTC	CASISQGRSYEQYF
TRBV10-3	NA	NA	TRBJ1-1	15	TGTGCCATCAGTGAGTCGGCGGGGGCTGGCACTGAAGCTTTCTTT	CAISESAGAGTEAFF
TRBV5-1	NA	TRBD2	TRBJ2-3	16	TGCGCCAGCAGCTTGGAGGTGGCTAGCGGGAGGTCTACGCAGTATTTT	CASSLEVASGRSTQYF
TRBV7-9	NA	NA	TRBJ2-1	19	TGTGCCAGCAGCTTAGCGGCGGGATCTGCCAAGAGGTACTACAATGAGCAGTTCTTC	CASSLAAGSAKRYYNEQFF
TRBV7-9	NA	TRBD1	TRBJ2-5	15	TGTGCCAGCAGCACCCGGGACAGGGCGCAAGAGACCCAGTACTTC	CASSTRDRAQETQYF
TRBV28	NA	NA	TRBJ1-3	14	TGTGCCAGCACCCCAACAGGGTCTGGAAACACCATATATTTT	CASTPTGSGNTIYF
TRBV19	NA	TRBD1	TRBJ2-2	14	TGTGCCAGTAGTTGGGACAGTAACACCGGGGAGCTGTTTTTT	CASSWDSNTGELFF
TRBV7-2	NA	NA	TRBJ2-1	15	TGTGCCAGCAGCTTTCAGCGGAGCTCCTACAATGAGCAGTTCTTC	CASSFQRSSYNEQFF
TRBV27	NA	TRBD2	TRBJ2-7	15	TGTGCCAGCAGTTTATACGCGGGAGACCCCTACGAGCAGTACTTC	CASSLYAGDPYEQYF
TRBV4-3	NA	TRBD1	TRBJ2-6	18	TGCGCCAGCAGCCCAGGCCGGGACAGGGGGTTTGGGGCCAACGTCCTGACTTTC	CASSPGRDRGFGANVLTF
TRBV6-6	NA	TRBD1	TRBJ1-5	16	TGTGCCAGCAGACCATCCGGGACAGTTGGCAATCAGCCCCAGCATTTT	CASRPSGTVGNQPQHF
TRBV28	NA	NA	TRBJ2-5	12	TGTGCCAGCCGTCGGATCCAAGAGACCCAGTACTTC	CASRRIQETQYF
TRBV1	NA	NA	TRBJ2-1	15	TGCACCAGCAGCCAAGGCCTAGCGGGAGGGAATGAGCAGTTCTTC	CTSSQGLAGGNEQFF
TRBV11-2	NA	NA	TRBJ1-1	14	TGTGCCAGCAGCTTAGGAGAGGGGTCGGCTGAAGCTTTCTTT	CASSLGEGSAEAFF
TRBV5-6	NA	NA	TRBJ2-5	14	TGTGCCAGCAGCTGGGCCGGGTACCAAGAGACCCAGTACTTC	CASSWAGYQETQYF
TRBV2	few	NA	TRBJ2-7	15	TGTGCCAGCAGTGAAGAAGGCGGGAAGTCCTACGAGCAGTACTTC	CASSEEGGKSYEQYF
TRBV11-2	NA	NA	TRBJ2-5	14	TGTGCCAGCAGCTTAGCCGGACAGCAAGAGACCCAGTACTTC	CASSLAGQQETQYF
TRBV7-2	NA	TRBD1	TRBJ1-2	17	TGTGCCAGCAGCTGGGACAGGGACCGCGGATATAACTATGGCTACACCTTC	CASSWDRDRGYNYGYTF
TRBV13	once	NA	TRBJ2-1	13	TGTGCCAGCAGCTTAGTTGGTAGCGTACTACAGTTCTTC	CASSLVGSVLQFF
TRBV25-1	NA	TRBD2	TRBJ2-7	17	TGTGCCAGCAGCCCAGCCCCATCTAGCGGGAGATCCTACGAGCAGTACTTC	CASSPAPSSGRSYEQYF
TRBV4-2	NA	NA	TRBJ1-4	15	TGTGCCAGCAGCCACCGGGACCCAGGAAATGTAGAACTGTTTTTT	CASSHRDPGNVELFF
TRBV5-6	few	TRBD2	TRBJ2-3	17	TGTGCCAGCAGCCTCCGTCGACTAGCGGGATTCACAGATACGCAGTATTTT	CASSLRRLAGFTDTQYF
TRBV7-6	NA	NA	TRBJ2-1	14	TGTGCCAGCAGCAGGACTTTAAAGGGCGATGAGCAGTTCTTC	CASSRTLKGDEQFF
TRBV7-7	NA	TRBD2	TRBJ2-3	17	TGTGCCAGCAGCCCCCGATTAGCGGGACCCGGGGGAGATACGCAGTATTTT	CASSPRLAGPGGDTQYF
TRBV7-7	NA	NA	TRBJ2-2	14	TGTGCCAGCAGCTTAGGATCTTCTACCGGGGAGCTGTTTTTT	CASSLGSSTGELFF
TRBV7-9	NA	NA	TRBJ2-7	13	TGTGCCAGCAGCTTAGCCCAGTTATACGAGCAGTACTTC	CASSLAQLYEQYF
TRBV6-5	NA	NA	TRBJ1-6	14	TGTGCCAGCAGCGACAGGCTCTATAATTCACCCCTCCACTTT	CASSDRLYNSPLHF
TRBV7-3	NA	NA	TRBJ2-1	17	TGTGCCAGCAGCCGATCGTCATTGCCCAATTCCTACAATGAGCAGTTCTTC	CASSRSSLPNSYNEQFF
TRBV5-4	NA	NA	TRBJ2-7	13	TGTGCCAGCAGCTTGGTTGGAGGGTACGAGCAGTACTTC	CASSLVGGYEQYF
TRBV2	NA	TRBD1	TRBJ1-5	15	TGTGCCAGCAGTTCGGACAGGAGCTACAATCAGCCCCAGCATTTT	CASSSDRSYNQPQHF
TRBV11-2	NA	TRBD1	TRBJ2-4	15	TGTGCCAGCAGCTTACACCGGACAGGGCGAAACATTCAGTACTTC	CASSLHRTGRNIQYF
TRBV6-1	NA	NA	TRBJ1-2	15	TGTGCCAGTCTATGGACACCGGCCACACTCTATGGCTACACCTTC	CASLWTPATLYGYTF
TRBV7-2	few	NA	TRBJ2-4	11	TGTGCCAGCAGCCCTGGGAACATTCAGTACTTC	CASSPGNIQYF
TRBV30	few	NA	TRBJ1-4	13	TGTGCAATTAGACCTCAACGGGGTGAAAAACTGTTTTTT	CAIRPQRGEKLFF
TRBV7-9	NA	NA	TRBJ1-4	13	TGTGCCAGCAGCTTAGCCGCCGGGGGAAAACTGTTTTTT	CASSLAAGGKLFF
TRBV18	NA	TRBD2	TRBJ2-1	15	TGTGCCAGCTCACCAGCAAGCGGGACCGGCAATGAGCAGTTCTTC	CASSPASGTGNEQFF
TRBV29-1	NA	NA	TRBJ1-1	14	TGCAGCGTTGTCGGGGGGGTGCCAAACACTGAAGCTTTCTTT	CSVVGGVPNTEAFF
TRBV5-6	NA	NA	TRBJ2-1	14	TGTGCCAGCAGCTTTAATCTAGTGAGGGATGAGCAGTTCTTC	CASSFNLVRDEQFF
TRBV6-6	NA	TRBD1	TRBJ1-1	15	TGTGCCAGCAGTTACTCCTCAGGGGGGAACACTGAAGCTTTCTTT	CASSYSSGGNTEAFF
TRBV4-2	once	NA	TRBJ1-6	17	TGTGCCAGCAGCCAAGATATAGGCACGGCTTCCTATTCACCCCTCCACTTT	CASSQDIGTASYSPLHF
TRBV9	NA	NA	TRBJ2-1	17	TGTGCCAGCAGCTCCACGCCAGGTGTCTTATTGGGCGATGAGCAGTTCTTC	CASSSTPGVLLGDEQFF